This T cell receptor (beta chain) is from a study of response to subunit inactivated influenza vaccine. General study results and limits: Few new T cells, the authors suggested, are recruited by each seasonal influenza vaccination.

This clonotype was seen repeatedly, ten times or more. The antigen remains unidentified. CDR1 and CDR2 (germline): LGHDT, YNNKEL (reference sequence). The length of the CDR3 is 14 residues. V was trimmed by 2 bases and J by 4 bases, leaving 11 bases between them. TCRdb ran MiXCR on the RT-PCR reads and lists one entry per CDR3 protein. The repertoire has roughly 170,000 distinct CDR3 sequences, around 9% of them found once; the top ten carry 11%. This clonotype was sampled from a man in his forties or fifties who received an inactivated influenza vaccine. The specimen comprised non-naive T cells sorted from PBMCs, sampled on the day of vaccination. This sequence joins TRBV3-1 and TRBJ1-2; TRBD1 might be the D (5 bases). CDR3 protein: CASSQRGQVYGYTF. In nucleotides, the CDR3 is TGTGCCAGCAGCCAACGCGGACAAGTCTATGGCTACACCTTC.